These 14 T cell receptor beta chains came from one sample sequenced in a study of shared T cell receptors in the human thymus. This table comes from immunoSEQ multiplex PCR, and its TCRdb copy is limited to in-frame clones, with some not included. The table shows roughly 550,000 clones, with 70% to 80% occurring only once. This sample was shared with a second study, whose subject was human thymus T cells.

Sequenced: thymocytes. These receptors all stem from a boy under two years old with a congenital heart defect.

The chain combines TRBV10-1 with TRBJ2-3, with D tentatively TRBD2 (6 bases). This CDR3 comprises 16 residues. V was cut by 0 bases and J by 6 bases, with 16 bases left in between. The V gene's germline CDR1 is WNHNN and CDR2 SYGVQD (reference sequence). CDR3 protein: CASSESSSRGGDTQYF. The CDR3 DNA follows: TGCGCCAGCAGTGAGTCGAGCTCGAGGGGAGGCGATACGCAGTATTTT.

The J gene is TRBJ1-2, the V gene TRBV30; the D gene is possibly TRBD1 (5 bases). Germline CDR1 reads GTSNPN; CDR2 reads SVGIG (reference sequence). There are 15 residues in the CDR3. Trimming cost V 3 bases and J 8 bases, with 22 bases left between them. Here the CDR3 DNA reads TGTGCCTGGAGGAAACAGGCCCCGGATCGTTTAGGCTACACCTTC. This sequence encodes CAWRKQAPDRLGYTF.

The chain carries TRBV13 and TRBJ1-5; possible D gene TRBD1, 5 bases. Trimming cost V 5 bases and J 4 bases, with 12 bases left between them. There are 14 residues in the CDR3. The germline CDR1 and CDR2 sequences are PRHDT and FYEKMQ (reference sequence). The CDR3: CASSAGLENQPQHF. The CDR3, as DNA: TGTGCCAGCAGCGCGGGACTTGAGAATCAGCCCCAGCATTTT.

The rearrangement uses TRBV11-3 and TRBJ2-7; TRBD2 matches 11 bases. Losses at the gene ends were 4 bases for V and 7 bases for J; bases not matched to a gene: 3. Per the germline V gene, CDR1 is SGHNT and CDR2 is YENEEA. The length of the CDR3 is 13 residues. The CDR3 DNA follows: TGTGCCAGCAGCTCGGGACTAGCGGATGAGCAGTACTTC. Protein sequence: CASSSGLADEQYF.

There are a few counts of this clone. V and J are TRBV13 and TRBJ2-1; D ambiguous. The V gene lost 0 bases and the J gene lost 8 bases, with 17 bases spanning the gap. The CDR3 covers 16 residues. The V gene's germline CDR1 is PRHDT and CDR2 FYEKMQ (reference sequence). CDR3 nucleotide sequence: TGTGCCAGCAGCTTAGGCCTTGCGGAACCCCCCCATGAGCAGTTCTTC. Translation gives CASSLGLAEPPHEQFF. Supplemented by reference TRBV13 and TRBJ2-1, the full variable domain reads AAGVIQSPRHLIKEKRETATLKCYPIPRHDTVYWYQQGPGQDPQFLISFYEKMQSDKGSIPDRFSAQQFSDYHSELNMSSLELGDSALYFCASSLGLAEPPHEQFFGPGTRLTVL.

The chain couples TRBV14 to TRBJ2-4; D is uncertain. CDR1 is SGHDN and CDR2 is FVKESK in the germline V gene. CDR3 length: 15 amino acids. The V end lost 0 bases, the J end lost 1 base, and 7 bases lay between the germline ends. CDR3 DNA sequence: TGTGCCAGCAGCCAAGACAAATTGGCCAAAAACATTCAGTACTTC. Translating it yields CASSQDKLAKNIQYF.

The V gene is TRBV19, the J gene TRBJ2-7, with 13 nucleotides matching TRBD2. Germline values: CDR1 LNHDA, CDR2 SQIVND (reference sequence). The CDR3 length is 16 residues. V shed 6 bases and J 6 bases; nucleotides not matched to a gene: 11. CDR3 region: CASSQLAGGVGREQYF. The CDR3 DNA reads as TGTGCCAGTAGCCAACTAGCGGGAGGGGTAGGTCGCGAGCAGTACTTC.

The rearrangement links TRBV7-9 to TRBJ2-7; 7 positions match TRBD2. Germline V gene lookup returns CDR1 SEHNR and CDR2 FQNEAQ (reference sequence). The CDR3 contains 17 residues. Germline trimming cut 1 base from V and 5 bases from J; bases unmatched to any gene: 14. This CDR3 is CASSLGASGERGHEQYF. Here the CDR3 DNA reads TGTGCCAGCAGCTTAGGGGCTAGCGGAGAAAGGGGACACGAGCAGTACTTC.

The rearrangement uses TRBV5-1 and TRBJ1-1; weak D call: TRBD1 (5 bases). Trimming removed 3 bases from V and 3 bases from J, with 21 bases in between. The CDR3 length is 17 residues. Germline lookup yields CDR1 SGHRS and CDR2 YFSETQ. DNA of the CDR3: TGCGCCAGCAGCTGTGATGGGAAGAGCGGGGGGTACACTGAAGCTTTCTTT. It yields the protein CASSCDGKSGGYTEAFF.

The chain carries TRBV27 and TRBJ2-1; 10 bases match TRBD2. CDR3 size: 15 residues. The germline V gene has CDR1 MNHEY and CDR2 SMNVEV (reference sequence). J gave up 4 bases and V 5 bases, and 5 bases lay outside the gene matches. CDR3 protein: CASSRSSGRYNEQFF. The CDR3 region has the DNA TGTGCCAGCAGTCGATCTAGCGGGAGATACAATGAGCAGTTCTTC.

The chain couples TRBV10-1 to TRBJ1-2; 10 nucleotides line up with TRBD1. This CDR3 has 15 amino acids. The junction had 8 bases not matched to a gene; V was cut back by 7 bases and J by 3 bases. Germline values: CDR1 WNHNN, CDR2 SYGVQD (reference sequence). This chain's CDR3 is CASTDRDRGYYGYTF. CDR3 DNA sequence: TGCGCCAGCACCGACCGGGACAGGGGTTACTATGGCTACACCTTC.

This clone was found once. The genes are TRBV28 and TRBJ2-7; 7 nucleotides agree with TRBD2. Losses at the gene ends were 6 bases for V and 6 bases for J; bases not matched to a gene: 11. In germline, CDR1 is MDHEN, CDR2 SYDVKM. There are 14 residues in the CDR3. The CDR3 nucleotides are TGTGCCAGCAGCGGGGGGACCCAATGGAGCGAGCAGTACTTC. It encodes CASSGGTQWSEQYF.

The chain carries TRBV5-1 and TRBJ2-5, with 9 bases that match TRBD1. V lost 4 bases to trimming and J lost 1 base; unmatched junction nucleotides: 2. Germline V CDR1 and CDR2: SGHRS, YFSETQ. This CDR3 has 14 amino acids. CDR3 in DNA: TGCGCCAGCAGCCGACAGGGGGTCCAAGAGACCCAGTACTTC. Its protein is CASSRQGVQETQYF. Based on the CDR3 plus reference TRBV5-1 and TRBJ2-5, the full variable domain is KAGVTQTPRYLIKTRGQQVTLSCSPISGHRSVSWYQQTPGQGLQFLFEYFSETQRNKGNFPGRFSGRQFSNSRSEMNVSTLELGDSALYLCASSRQGVQETQYFGPGTRLLVL.

V gene TRBV6-5 combines with J gene TRBJ1-2; TRBD1 agrees at 10 bases. V dropped 6 bases and J dropped 7; count of bases not matched to a gene: 8. From germline, CDR1 is MNHEY and CDR2 SVGAGI. The length of the CDR3 is 14 residues. The CDR3 spells CASSRPGQGLGYTF. The CDR3 bases are TGTGCCAGCAGCCGCCCGGGACAGGGGCTTGGCTACACCTTC.